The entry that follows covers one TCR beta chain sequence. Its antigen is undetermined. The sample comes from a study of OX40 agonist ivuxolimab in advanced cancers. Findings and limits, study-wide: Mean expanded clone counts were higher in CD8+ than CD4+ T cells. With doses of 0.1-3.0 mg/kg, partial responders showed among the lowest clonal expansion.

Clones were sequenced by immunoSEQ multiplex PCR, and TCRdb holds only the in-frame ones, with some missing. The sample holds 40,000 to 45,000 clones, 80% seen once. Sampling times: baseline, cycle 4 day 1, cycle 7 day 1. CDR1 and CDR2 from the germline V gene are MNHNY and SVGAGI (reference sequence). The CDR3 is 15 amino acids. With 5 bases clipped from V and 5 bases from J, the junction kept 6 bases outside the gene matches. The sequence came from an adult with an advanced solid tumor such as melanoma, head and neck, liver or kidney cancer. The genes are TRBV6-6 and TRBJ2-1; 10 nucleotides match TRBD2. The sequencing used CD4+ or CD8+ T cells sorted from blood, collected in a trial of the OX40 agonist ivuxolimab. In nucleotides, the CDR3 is TGTGCCAGCAGTGATGGGACTAGCGTAAACAATGAGCAGTTCTTC. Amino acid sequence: CASSDGTSVNNEQFF.